Presented here are 29 T cell receptor beta chains from one specimen sequenced in a study of human T cells and chemical hapten exposure. TCRdb reprocessed the RACE reads with MiXCR, giving one entry per CDR3 protein. The sample includes approximately 320,000 distinct CDR3 sequences, around 5.5% of them seen just once. Time point denoted: pre-sensitization, week 0. Indicated treatment: therapeutic diphenylcyclopropenone sensitization with weekly scalp DPC. Sequencing used whole blood, obtained in connection with sensitization to the hapten diphenylcyclopropenone (DPC). The receptors stem from a woman aged 18 to 35 with alopecia areata. Some clones in this sample may be carry-over from other donors' samples.

The chain uses TRBV6-1 and TRBJ1-1; D is perhaps TRBD1 (5 bases). The CDR3 contains 15 residues. Germline V CDR1 and CDR2: MNHNS, SASEGT. Trimming stripped 1 base from V and 1 base from J, with 10 bases between. The CDR3 nucleotides read TGTGCCAGCAGTGAAGAACGCGACAGGAACACTGAAGCTTTCTTT. Translated: CASSEERDRNTEAFF.

The chain links TRBV28 to TRBJ2-7; the D gene could be TRBD1 or TRBD2 (6 bases each). Trimming took 8 bases from V and 3 from J, leaving 20 bases between them. This CDR3 comprises 15 residues. CDR1 and CDR2 (germline): MDHEN, SYDVKM. DNA for the CDR3: TGTGCCAGCCGAAGATACCCGGGGGACAACTACGAGCAGTACTTC. It encodes CASRRYPGDNYEQYF.

Regarding this clonotype: A much larger clone lies a single base off, so this may be a read error. This rearrangement joins TRBV2 to TRBJ1-1, with no clear D. Per the germline V gene, CDR1 is SNHLY and CDR2 is FYNNEI. There are 13 residues in the CDR3. V gave up 7 bases and J gave up 6 bases, with 15 bases separating them. The CDR3 sequence is CASTQLLGPEAFF. The CDR3 DNA sequence: TGTGCCAGCACACAACTTTTAGGCCCTGAAGCTTTCTTT.

This clonotype was seen a handful of times. This chain links TRBV12-3 or TRBV12-4 with TRBJ2-5; TRBD1 or TRBD2 may be the D gene (5 bases each). V was cut by 4 bases and J by 5 bases, with 8 bases left in between. The length of the CDR3 is 12 residues. This chain's CDR3 is CASSSGPETQYF. The DNA of the CDR3 is TGTGCCAGCAGTTCGGGGCCGGAGACCCAGTACTTC.

This clonotype was detected ten times or more. J is TRBJ1-6 and V is TRBV28; D ambiguous. The CDR3 spans 12 residues. Germline V gene lookup returns CDR1 MDHEN and CDR2 SYDVKM. Trimming shortened V by 2 bases and J by 9 bases, and 5 bases separated the two germline ends. CDR3 loop: CASSLKGSPLHF. The CDR3 coding sequence is TGTGCCAGCAGTTTAAAAGGTTCACCCCTCCACTTT.

Many counts were recorded for this clonotype. The V call is TRBV15, the J call TRBJ2-7; D unclear. Trimming removed 0 bases at V and 4 bases at J, with 4 bases between. The length of the CDR3 is 12 residues. Germline CDR1 LNHNV, CDR2 YYDKDF (reference sequence). DNA of the CDR3: TGTGCCACCAGCAGAGAAGGATACGAGCAGTACTTC. This codes for CATSREGYEQYF.

This clonotype was detected a few times. DNA for the CDR3: TGCAGTGCTACTGACCGGGGAGGGGTAATTCAGCCCCAGCATTTT. It encodes CSATDRGGVIQPQHF. The chain uses TRBV20-1 and TRBJ1-5; a weak D match, TRBD1 (5 bases). The V gene's germline CDR1 is DFQATT and CDR2 SNEGSKA (reference sequence). The CDR3 consists of 15 residues. V was cut by 4 bases and J by 6 bases, with 19 bases left in between.

This clonotype was counted many times. V gene TRBV29-1 combines with J gene TRBJ2-1; perhaps TRBD2 as D (7 bases). The CDR3 length is 15 residues. With 0 bases removed from V and 3 bases from J, the gap between germline ends came to 12 bases. Germline V lookup: CDR1 SQVTM, CDR2 ANQGSEA. CDR3: CSVEDGGANYNEQFF. The DNA of the CDR3 is TGCAGCGTTGAAGATGGGGGGGCAAACTACAATGAGCAGTTCTTC.

This clonotype was seen ten or more times. CDR3 residues: CASSYSGQGSMAFF. Written as DNA, the CDR3 is TGTGCCAGCAGTTACTCGGGACAGGGTTCCATGGCTTTCTTT. The chain links TRBV6-6 to TRBJ1-1; 9 nucleotides align to TRBD1. The CDR3 consists of 14 residues. J was trimmed by 11 bases and V by 0 bases; bases with no gene match: 7. Per the germline V gene, CDR1 is MNHNY and CDR2 is SVGAGI (reference sequence).

This clonotype came up a few times. The rearrangement uses TRBV29-1 and TRBJ2-1; no firm D call. Germline V gene sequence: CDR1 SQVTM, CDR2 ANQGSEA. V dropped 4 bases and J dropped 6 bases, with 4 bases sitting between them. This CDR3 contains 10 residues. This CDR3 reads CSVVSNEQFF. CDR3 nucleotides: TGCAGCGTTGTAAGCAATGAGCAGTTCTTC.

The chain joins TRBV5-6 to TRBJ2-6; unclear D gene. CDR1 SGHDT and CDR2 YYEEEE come from the germline V gene. CDR3 length: 17 residues. V was trimmed by 0 bases and J by 2 bases, leaving 12 bases between them. Written as DNA, the CDR3 is TGTGCCAGCAGCTTGGGCAGGAATTACGCTGGGGCCAACGTCCTGACTTTC. It yields the protein CASSLGRNYAGANVLTF.

This clonotype was detected a few times. V and J are TRBV6-5 and TRBJ2-1, with D maybe TRBD1 (5 bases). The CDR3 is 14 residues long. Germline V gives CDR1 MNHEY, CDR2 SVGAGI. The V end was cut by 6 bases, the J end by 6 bases, with 15 bases between. The CDR3 reads CASRDIGHVNEQFF. The CDR3 DNA reads as TGTGCCAGCAGGGACATCGGGCACGTCAATGAGCAGTTCTTC.

The chain has TRBV10-3 and TRBJ1-6; 8 bases map to TRBD1. Unmatched junction bases numbered 3, after V lost 2 bases and J lost 9 bases. CDR1 is ENHRY, CDR2 SYGVKD, per germline. This CDR3 contains 14 residues. CDR3 sequence reads: CAISENTGGSPLHF. Here the CDR3 DNA reads TGTGCCATCAGTGAGAACACAGGGGGTTCACCCCTCCACTTT.

The genes are TRBV6-6 and TRBJ2-3; 9 nucleotides line up with TRBD2. V shed 3 bases and J 2 bases; nucleotides not matched to a gene: 6. Germline CDR1 reads MNHNY; CDR2 reads SVGAGI (reference sequence). The CDR3 is 16 amino acids. In nucleotides, the CDR3 is TGTGCCAGCAGTTATTCGGGACTAGCTAACACAGATACGCAGTATTTT. Residues: CASSYSGLANTDTQYF.

This clonotype was detected a few times. The chain is built from TRBV25-1 and TRBJ2-5; TRBD2 aligns across 9 bases. The CDR3 has 15 residues. CDR1 and CDR2 from the germline V gene are MGHDK and SYGVNS. V shed 3 bases and J 6 bases; nucleotides not matched to a gene: 8. The CDR3 spells CASSDPSGKGQTQYF. The CDR3, as DNA: TGTGCCAGCAGTGACCCTAGCGGGAAGGGCCAGACCCAGTACTTC.

The sample holds many counts of this clonotype. The V call is TRBV7-2, the J call TRBJ1-3; D is unresolved. Germline V lookup: CDR1 SGHTA, CDR2 FQGNSA. CDR3 size: 15 residues. V was shortened by 2 bases and J by 2 bases, with 10 bases between the two germline ends. The CDR3 spells CASSLSPNTGNTIYF. The DNA of the CDR3 is TGTGCCAGCAGCTTATCGCCAAATACTGGAAACACCATATATTTT.

CDR3 nucleotide sequence: TGTGCCAGCAGATGGAGCTCTGGGGCCAACGTCCTGACTTTC. Translation gives CASRWSSGANVLTF. The rearrangement links TRBV12-3 or TRBV12-4 to TRBJ2-6, with unresolved D. With 6 bases removed from V and 0 bases from J, the gap between germline ends came to 6 bases. The CDR3 loop spans 14 amino acids.

The sample holds many counts of this clonotype. The chain links TRBV4-3 to TRBJ2-3; D gene unclear. In germline, CDR1 is LGHNA, CDR2 YSLEER. V was pared by 2 bases and J by 3 bases, with 18 bases between. The CDR3 extends over 17 amino acids. CDR3 bases: TGCGCCAGCAGCCAAAGGTATTCCGGGTTGAAGACAGATACGCAGTATTTT. Amino acids: CASSQRYSGLKTDTQYF.

This rearrangement joins TRBV6-2 or TRBV6-3 to TRBJ2-3, with TRBD2 matching over 10 bases. Per the germline V gene, CDR1 is MNHEY and CDR2 is SVGEGT. With V trimmed by 2 bases and J by 3 bases, 8 bases remained unmatched. The CDR3 covers 17 residues. The CDR3 bases are TGTGCCAGCAGTTACCCCAGCGGGGGGGCCCGGACAGATACGCAGTATTTT. Residues: CASSYPSGGARTDTQYF.

This clonotype was observed a handful of times. This rearrangement joins TRBV20-1 to TRBJ2-3; the D is unclear. CDR3 length equals 13 residues. Trimming shortened V by 6 bases and J by 0 bases, and 10 bases separated the two germline ends. From germline, CDR1 is DFQATT and CDR2 SNEGSKA (reference sequence). The CDR3 nucleotides are TGCAGTGCACCCACTTCTAGCACAGATACGCAGTATTTT. Its translation: CSAPTSSTDTQYF.

This clonotype was counted between two and nine times. The chain combines TRBV14 with TRBJ1-3; D remains unclear. Looked up from germline, CDR1 is SGHDN and CDR2 is FVKESK. This CDR3 region has 13 residues. Trimming removed 3 bases from V and 3 bases from J, with 6 bases in between. The DNA of the CDR3 is TGTGCCAGCAGCCACTCTGTTGGAAACACCATATATTTT. Translation gives CASSHSVGNTIYF.

This clonotype was recorded many times. The genes are TRBV27 and TRBJ1-2; possible D gene TRBD1, 5 bases. The CDR3 runs 13 residues. The germline V gene encodes CDR1 MNHEY and CDR2 SMNVEV (reference sequence). V lost 5 bases, J lost 8 bases, and 15 bases lay in between. CDR3 DNA: TGTGCCAGCAGTCCCCAGTGGGGGGACGGCTACACCTTC. The encoded protein is CASSPQWGDGYTF.

Ten or more counts support this clonotype. This chain joins TRBV29-1 and TRBJ1-5; D is unclear. Deletions cut 2 bases from V and 0 bases from J, with 8 bases between. Germline V gene lookup returns CDR1 SQVTM and CDR2 ANQGSEA. The CDR3 covers 14 residues. The CDR3 is CSVELGNSNQPQHF. As DNA, the CDR3 is TGCAGCGTTGAACTCGGAAATAGCAATCAGCCCCAGCATTTT.

In this sample, this clonotype turned up a few times. CDR3 amino acids: CASSQQYGYTF. For the CDR3, the DNA is TGTGCCAGCAGCCAACAATATGGCTACACCTTC. The chain carries TRBV12-3 or TRBV12-4 and TRBJ1-2; D not resolved. V shed 6 bases and J shed 5 bases, with 7 bases lying between them. The CDR3 runs to 11 residues.

This clonotype has a count of ten or more. J is TRBJ2-6 and V is TRBV10-3, with D unresolved. The V end lost 3 bases, the J end lost 0 bases, and 3 bases lay between the germline ends. The CDR3 sequence is 14 residues long. CDR1 ENHRY and CDR2 SYGVKD come from the germline V gene. The CDR3 is CAISENSGANVLTF. As DNA, the CDR3 is TGTGCCATCAGTGAAAACTCTGGGGCCAACGTCCTGACTTTC.

The sample holds many counts of this clonotype. The V and J genes are TRBV10-2 and TRBJ2-5; D gene uncertain. CDR3 size: 12 residues. The V and J ends lost 3 bases and 3 bases respectively, with 5 bases between them. Germline V lookup: CDR1 WSHSY, CDR2 SAAADI. CDR3 in DNA: TGCGCCAGCAGTGACGAAGAAGAGACCCAGTACTTC. It specifies CASSDEEETQYF.

This clonotype was detected many times. J is TRBJ1-5 and V is TRBV6-2 or TRBV6-3, with 9 bases lining up with TRBD1. CDR1 is MNHEY and CDR2 is SVGEGT in the germline V gene. The J segment lost 5 bases and the V segment lost 6 bases, leaving 14 bases of the junction unmatched. This CDR3 region has 17 residues. The CDR3 spells CASRRGQGMVGDQPQHF. CDR3 nucleotide sequence: TGTGCCAGCAGACGGGGACAGGGAATGGTTGGGGATCAGCCCCAGCATTTT.

The chain combines TRBV5-1 with TRBJ1-1; TRBD1 is a possible D gene (6 bases). This CDR3 comprises 14 residues. V was pared by 5 bases and J by 1 base, with 12 bases between. Germline V lookup: CDR1 SGHRS, CDR2 YFSETQ. As DNA, the CDR3 is TGCGCCAGCAGTTCCGGGACAAAGAACACTGAAGCTTTCTTT. This sequence encodes CASSSGTKNTEAFF.

This clonotype showed up just a few times. This chain joins TRBV4-1 and TRBJ2-7; D may be TRBD1 (6 bases). In germline, CDR1 is MGHRA, CDR2 YSYEKL. This CDR3 region has 16 residues. Trimming pared 1 base from V and 0 bases from J, leaving 13 bases between. CDR3 sequence reads: CASSQVTGTSSYEQYF. CDR3 DNA: TGCGCCAGCAGCCAAGTGACGGGGACAAGCTCCTACGAGCAGTACTTC.